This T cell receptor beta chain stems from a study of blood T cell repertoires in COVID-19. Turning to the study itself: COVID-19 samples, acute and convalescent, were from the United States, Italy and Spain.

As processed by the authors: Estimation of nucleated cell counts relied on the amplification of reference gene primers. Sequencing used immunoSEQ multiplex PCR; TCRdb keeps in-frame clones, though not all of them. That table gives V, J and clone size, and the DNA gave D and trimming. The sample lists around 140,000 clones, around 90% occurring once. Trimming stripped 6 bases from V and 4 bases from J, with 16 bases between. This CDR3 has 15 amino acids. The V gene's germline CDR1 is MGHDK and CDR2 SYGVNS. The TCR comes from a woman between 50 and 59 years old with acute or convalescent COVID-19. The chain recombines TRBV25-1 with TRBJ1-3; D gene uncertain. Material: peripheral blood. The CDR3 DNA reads TGTGCCAGCAGGAATCGACTAATGGGGGGAAACACCATATATTTT. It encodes CASRNRLMGGNTIYF.